Listed below are T cell receptor beta chains from one sample, sequenced in a study of siplizumab effects on memory and regulatory T cells. TCRdb keeps only in-frame clones here, not all; method: immunoSEQ multiplex PCR. The data hold more than 90,000 clones, with around 90% observed a single time. The sample comprised non-Treg CD4+ T cells sorted from blood. Every receptor here comes from a human donor in good health. The CDR3 runs from the conserved cysteine through the conserved F or W. D genes are given only for firm matches.

TRBJ1-2,NA,TRBV28,CASIRAGTNYGYTF,TGTGCCAGCATTCGGGCAGGGACTAACTATGGCTACACCTTC
TRBJ1-2,TRBD1,TRBV7-2,CASSSGQGDYGYTF,TGTGCCAGCAGCTCGGGACAGGGAGACTATGGCTACACCTTC
TRBJ2-7,NA,TRBV15,CATSPRGGTAREQYF,TGTGCCACCAGCCCTCGGGGTGGGACGGCGAGAGAGCAGTACTTC
TRBJ1-2,NA,TRBV30,CAHSAFERYFGYTF,TGTGCCCACTCAGCCTTCGAAAGATACTTTGGCTACACCTTC
TRBJ2-1,TRBD2,TRBV4-1,CASSRLARYNEQFF,TGCGCCAGCAGCCGACTAGCGCGTTACAATGAGCAGTTCTTC
TRBJ2-7,NA,TRBV7-2,CASSRLGYEQYF,TGTGCCAGCAGCCGTTTGGGCTACGAGCAGTACTTC
TRBJ2-7,NA,TRBV7-9,CASSLGAYEQYF,TGTGCCAGCAGCTTAGGAGCCTACGAGCAGTACTTC
TRBJ1-3,NA,TRBV25-1,CASRGVNSGNTIYF,TGTGCCAGCAGGGGAGTAAACTCTGGAAACACCATATATTTT
TRBJ1-1,TRBD1,TRBV7-9,CASSLTGDTEAFF,TGTGCCAGCAGCTTGACAGGGGACACTGAAGCTTTCTTT
TRBJ1-2,NA,TRBV7-6,CASSRDKAIYGYTF,TGTGCCAGCAGCCGCGATAAGGCAATCTATGGCTACACCTTC
TRBJ1-6,NA,TRBV30,CAWSVGGKYSPLHF,TGTGCCTGGAGTGTCGGGGGAAAGTATTCACCCCTCCACTTT
TRBJ2-5,TRBD1,TRBV29-1,CSAVTGEETQYF,TGCAGCGCCGTGACAGGGGAAGAGACCCAGTACTTC
TRBJ2-1,TRBD2,TRBV9,CASSVPGLADHKRSYNEQFF,TGTGCCAGCAGCGTCCCGGGACTAGCGGATCACAAGAGATCCTACAATGAGCAGTTCTTC
TRBJ2-7,NA,TRBV6-5,CASSYPGRYEQYF,TGTGCCAGCAGTTACCCCGGGCGCTACGAGCAGTACTTC
TRBJ2-2,NA,TRBV7-9,CASSLDSGATGELFF,TGTGCCAGCAGCTTAGACTCAGGGGCGACCGGGGAGCTGTTTTTT
TRBJ2-1,NA,TRBV6-5,CASSYSTNEQFF,TGTGCCAGCAGTTACTCGACCAATGAGCAGTTCTTC
TRBJ2-6,TRBD1,TRBV14,CASSLGTGKAGANVLTF,TGTGCCAGCAGCCTCGGGACAGGGAAAGCTGGGGCCAACGTCCTGACTTTC
TRBJ1-2,NA,TRBV29-1,CSVAVPVYGYTF,TGCAGCGTTGCCGTGCCAGTCTATGGCTACACCTTC
TRBJ2-3,NA,TRBV7-3,CASSSLLGTDTQYF,TGTGCCAGCAGCTCCCTGCTGGGAACAGATACGCAGTATTTT
TRBJ1-5,TRBD1,TRBV19,CASMREQGRKGQPQHF,TGTGCCAGCATGCGAGAACAGGGGAGGAAGGGACAGCCCCAGCATTTT